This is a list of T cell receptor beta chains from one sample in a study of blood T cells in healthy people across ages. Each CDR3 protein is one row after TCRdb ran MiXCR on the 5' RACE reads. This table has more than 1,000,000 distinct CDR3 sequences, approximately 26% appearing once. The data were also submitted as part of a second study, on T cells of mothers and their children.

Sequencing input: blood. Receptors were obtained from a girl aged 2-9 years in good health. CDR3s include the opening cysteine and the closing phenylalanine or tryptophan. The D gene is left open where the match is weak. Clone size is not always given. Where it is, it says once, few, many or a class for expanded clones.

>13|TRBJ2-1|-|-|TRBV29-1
CSVRTVSYNEQFF
TGCAGCGTAAGGACGGTTTCCTACAATGAGCAGTTCTTC
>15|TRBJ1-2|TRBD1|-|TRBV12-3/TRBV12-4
CASSHGGQSITLHYF
TGTGCCAGCAGTCACGGGGGACAGAGTATTACCCTACATTACTTC
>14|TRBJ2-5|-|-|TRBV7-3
CASSGSGLEETQYF
TGTGCCAGCAGCGGGTCCGGACTGGAAGAGACCCAGTACTTC
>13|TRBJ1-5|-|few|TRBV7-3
CASSLHRFQPQHF
TGTGCCAGCAGCTTACACAGGTTCCAGCCCCAGCATTTT
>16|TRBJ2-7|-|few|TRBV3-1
CASSLDSLPPTYEQYF
TGTGCCAGCAGCCTCGACAGCCTACCTCCAACCTACGAGCAGTACTTC
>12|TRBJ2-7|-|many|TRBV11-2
CASSFSLGEQYF
TGTGCCAGCAGCTTTTCATTGGGAGAGCAGTACTTC
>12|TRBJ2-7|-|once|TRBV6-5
CASSASGSEQYF
TGTGCCAGCAGTGCCTCGGGTTCCGAGCAGTACTTC
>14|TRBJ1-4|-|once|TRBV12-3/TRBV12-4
CASSLVGTHEKLFF
TGTGCCAGCAGTTTAGTGGGGACCCATGAAAAACTGTTTTTT
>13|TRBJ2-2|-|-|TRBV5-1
CASRDFDTGELFF
TGCGCCAGTCGGGACTTCGACACCGGGGAGCTGTTTTTT
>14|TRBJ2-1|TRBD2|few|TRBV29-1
CSVEGLAGENEQFF
TGCAGCGTTGAGGGACTAGCGGGAGAGAATGAGCAGTTCTTC
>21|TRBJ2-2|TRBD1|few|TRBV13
CASSLLARGLDREGNTGELFF
TGTGCCAGCAGCTTACTGGCCCGTGGTCTTGACAGGGAAGGGAACACCGGGGAGCTGTTTTTT
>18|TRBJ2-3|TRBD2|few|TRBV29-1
CSANIGLAGEDSTDTQYF
TGCAGCGCCAACATAGGACTAGCGGGAGAAGACAGCACAGATACGCAGTATTTT
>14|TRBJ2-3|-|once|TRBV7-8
CASSLDPYTDTQYF
TGTGCCAGCAGCTTAGACCCCTACACAGATACGCAGTATTTT
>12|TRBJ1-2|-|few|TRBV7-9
CAVTRMNYGYTF
TGTGCCGTTACTAGGATGAACTATGGCTACACCTTC
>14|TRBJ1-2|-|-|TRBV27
CASTQPDSIYGYTF
TGTGCCAGCACCCAACCGGATTCCATCTATGGCTACACCTTC
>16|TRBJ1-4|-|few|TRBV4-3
CASSQKGGAANEKLFF
TGCGCCAGCAGCCAAAAGGGTGGGGCGGCGAATGAAAAACTGTTTTTT
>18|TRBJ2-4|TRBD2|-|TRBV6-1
CASSALAGGLEAKNIQYF
TGTGCCAGCAGTGCCCTAGCGGGAGGGTTAGAGGCCAAAAACATTCAGTACTTC
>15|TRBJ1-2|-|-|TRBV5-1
CASSSALDGQYGYTF
TGCGCCAGCAGCTCGGCCTTGGACGGACAGTATGGCTACACCTTC
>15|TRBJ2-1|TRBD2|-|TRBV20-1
CSARLAGVGYNEQFF
TGCAGTGCTCGTTTAGCGGGAGTGGGCTACAATGAGCAGTTCTTC
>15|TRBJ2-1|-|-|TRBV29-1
CSAIKRGDSNNEQFF
TGCAGCGCCATAAAACGGGGAGATTCCAACAATGAGCAGTTCTTC
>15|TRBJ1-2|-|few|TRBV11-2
CASSLESGPLYGYTF
TGTGCCAGCAGCTTAGAATCGGGTCCTTTATATGGCTACACCTTC
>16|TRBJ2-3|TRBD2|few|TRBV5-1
CASSLGTSPGGDTQYF
TGCGCCAGCAGCTTGGGGACTAGCCCTGGCGGAGATACGCAGTATTTT
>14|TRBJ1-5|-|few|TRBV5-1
CASSQQPYNQPQHF
TGCGCCAGCAGCCAACAGCCTTACAATCAGCCCCAGCATTTT
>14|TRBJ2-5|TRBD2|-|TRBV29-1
CSVVSQGGRETQYF
TGCAGCGTTGTCTCTCAGGGAGGGCGAGAGACCCAGTACTTC
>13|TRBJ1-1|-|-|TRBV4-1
CASSALDSTEAFF
TGCGCCAGCAGCGCCCTTGACAGCACTGAAGCTTTCTTT
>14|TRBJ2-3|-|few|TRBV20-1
CSARDPGVTDTQYF
TGCAGTGCTAGAGATCCGGGGGTGACGGATACGCAGTATTTT